What follows are 32 T cell receptor beta chains derived from one specimen sequenced in a study of cytomegalovirus exposure and HLA in healthy donors. A multiplex PCR was run with 60 Vbeta primers and 13 Jbeta primers. Clones were sequenced by immunoSEQ multiplex PCR, and TCRdb holds only the in-frame ones, with some missing. This table holds under 200,000 clones, approximately 78% found once. What was sequenced was PBMCs. These receptors all come from a woman between 18 and 30 years old in good health and CMV-seronegative.

The rearrangement links TRBV28 to TRBJ2-3; TRBD2 matches 9 bases. The germline V gene has CDR1 MDHEN and CDR2 SYDVKM. V shed 1 base and J 1 base; nucleotides not matched to a gene: 9. CDR3 length equals 18 residues. The CDR3 nucleotides read TGTGCCAGCAGTTTATCTGGGGTAGCGGGGGCGGGCACAGATACGCAGTATTTT. Its protein product is CASSLSGVAGAGTDTQYF. The full variable domain, rest sourced from reference TRBV28 and TRBJ2-3, is DVKVTQSSRYLVKRTGEKVFLECVQDMDHENMFWYRQDPGLGLRLIYFSYDVKMKEKGDIPEGYSVSREKKERFSLILESASTNQTSMYLCASSLSGVAGAGTDTQYFGPGTRLTVL.

The chain links TRBV5-4 to TRBJ2-2, with D possibly matching TRBD1 (6 bases). Trimming cost V 3 bases and J 4 bases, with 10 bases left between them. CDR1 SGHNT and CDR2 YYREEE come from the germline V gene (reference sequence). This CDR3 has 14 amino acids. CDR3: CASSSRGSTGELFF. The CDR3 bases are TGTGCCAGCAGCTCCAGGGGTAGCACCGGGGAGCTGTTTTTT.

The V call is TRBV6-6, the J call TRBJ2-7, with TRBD1 as a possible D gene (6 bases). The V end lost 6 bases, the J end lost 6 bases, and 21 bases lay between the germline ends. The length of the CDR3 is 15 residues. Germline V gene data show CDR1 as MNHNY and CDR2 as SVGAGI (reference sequence). The CDR3 coding sequence is TGTGCCAGCAGCACTGCGACAGGATTGATACGCGAGCAGTACTTC. Residues: CASSTATGLIREQYF.

The genes are TRBV7-9 and TRBJ1-1; a possible D gene is TRBD1 (6 bases). The V end was cut by 4 bases, the J end by 3 bases, with 9 bases between. CDR1 and CDR2 from the germline V gene are SEHNR and FQNEAQ (reference sequence). The CDR3 has 13 residues. CDR3 DNA: TGTGCCAGCAGCTCCAGACAGGACACTGAAGCTTTCTTT. Amino acid sequence: CASSSRQDTEAFF.

The CDR3 coding sequence is TGTGCCATCAGTGAAAGCGACAGGGTTCTTGAAAAACTGTTTTTT. Protein product: CAISESDRVLEKLFF. This chain links TRBV10-3 with TRBJ1-4, with TRBD1 matching over 7 bases. V trimming: 3 bases; J trimming: 7 bases; junction bases outside the gene matches: 8. The CDR3 totals 15 residues. CDR1 and CDR2 (germline): ENHRY, SYGVKD.

V and J are TRBV11-2 and TRBJ2-6, with TRBD1 matching over 7 bases. The CDR3 sequence is 16 residues long. Unmatched junction bases numbered 8, after V lost 8 bases and J lost 1 base. Per germline, CDR1 SGHAT and CDR2 FQNNGV. CDR3 sequence: CASRDSLGSGANVLTF. DNA of the CDR3: TGTGCCAGCCGGGACAGCCTAGGGTCTGGGGCCAACGTCCTGACTTTC. The whole variable domain, remainder taken from reference TRBV11-2 and TRBJ2-6, is EAGVAQSPRYKIIEKRQSVAFWCNPISGHATLYWYQQILGQGPKLLIQFQNNGVVDDSQLPKDRFSAERLKGVDSTLKIQPAKLEDSAVYLCASRDSLGSGANVLTFGAGSRLTVL.

This clone is a singleton in its sample. The chain employs TRBV4-3 and TRBJ2-1; tentative D call: TRBD1 (6 bases). The CDR3 spans 14 residues. With 4 bases removed from V and 5 bases from J, the gap between germline ends came to 12 bases. The germline gives CDR1 LGHNA, CDR2 YSLEER. This CDR3 reads CASSPWTEDNEQFF. Written as DNA, the CDR3 is TGCGCCAGCAGCCCCTGGACAGAAGACAATGAGCAGTTCTTC.

The chain uses TRBV5-4 and TRBJ1-3, with 9 bases fitting TRBD1. Looked up from germline, CDR1 is SGHNT and CDR2 is YYREEE (reference sequence). J gave up 3 bases and V 4 bases, and 11 bases lay outside the gene matches. The CDR3 is 17 residues long. The CDR3 nucleotides are TGTGCCAGCAGCCGGAGCATCGGGACAGGGATTGGAAACACCATATATTTT. Amino acid sequence: CASSRSIGTGIGNTIYF.

This clone was seen only once. This chain connects TRBV19 to TRBJ1-5; D is unresolved. This CDR3 has 13 amino acids. CDR1 is LNHDA, CDR2 SQIVND, per germline (reference sequence). Trimming shortened V by 9 bases and J by 3 bases, and 12 bases separated the two germline ends. CDR3 coding DNA: TGTGCCAGCTCAGTCAATCACAATCAGCCCCAGCATTTT. Translated, it gives CASSVNHNQPQHF.

J is TRBJ2-5 and V is TRBV4-2; weak D call: TRBD2 (5 bases). The length of the CDR3 is 13 residues. CDR1 and CDR2 (germline): LGHNA, YNFKEQ. Trimming removed 8 bases at V and 3 bases at J, with 13 bases between. The CDR3, as DNA: TGTGCCAGCCGCACTAACGGGGAAGAGACCCAGTACTTC. It translates to CASRTNGEETQYF.

The rearrangement links TRBV6-1 to TRBJ2-5, with a tentative D call TRBD1 (5 bases). Trimming stripped 6 bases from V and 1 base from J, with 12 bases between. This CDR3 region has 14 residues. From germline, CDR1 is MNHNS and CDR2 SASEGT. The CDR3 DNA reads as TGTGCCAGCAGACGACAGATATCCCAAGAGACCCAGTACTTC. Translated: CASRRQISQETQYF.

This chain joins TRBV7-2 and TRBJ1-4, with TRBD1 identical over 7 bases. Unmatched junction bases numbered 8, after V lost 5 bases and J lost 5 bases. This CDR3 is 15 amino acids long. Germline V gene sequence: CDR1 SGHTA, CDR2 FQGNSA. The CDR3: CASSKLGGRNEKLFF. The CDR3 nucleotides are TGTGCCAGCAGCAAACTAGGGGGCAGAAATGAAAAACTGTTTTTT.

The CDR3 coding sequence is TGTGCCAGCAAGGGGGGCGGGAGCCCAGATACGCAGTATTTT. The encoded protein is CASKGGGSPDTQYF. The rearrangement uses TRBV28 and TRBJ2-3; a weak D match, TRBD2 (7 bases). This CDR3 region has 14 residues. The V gene's germline CDR1 is MDHEN and CDR2 SYDVKM. The V end lost 7 bases, the J end lost 4 bases, and 15 bases lay between the germline ends.

The V gene is TRBV4-3, the J gene TRBJ2-2; D might be TRBD2 (6 bases). Germline V gene lookup returns CDR1 LGHNA and CDR2 YSLEER. The CDR3 consists of 14 residues. The V end lost 8 bases, the J end lost 6 bases, and 16 bases lay between the germline ends. The CDR3 sequence: CASGGSGVAGELFF. In nucleotides, the CDR3 is TGCGCCAGCGGGGGGTCGGGAGTGGCCGGGGAGCTGTTTTTT.

This clone was picked up one time. The chain links TRBV7-9 to TRBJ1-2; 7 nucleotides agree with TRBD1. The V gene's germline CDR1 is SEHNR and CDR2 FQNEAQ (reference sequence). The V segment lost 3 bases and the J segment 8 bases; nucleotides outside the gene matches: 6. This CDR3 region has 13 residues. For the CDR3, the DNA is TGTGCCAGCAGCTTCAGACAGGGCGTCGGCTACACCTTC. As protein: CASSFRQGVGYTF.

The chain combines TRBV10-3 with TRBJ2-7; a weak D match, TRBD1 (5 bases). The CDR3 is 16 residues long. Trimming removed 3 bases from V and 0 bases from J, with 15 bases in between. Germline V lookup: CDR1 ENHRY, CDR2 SYGVKD. The CDR3 coding sequence is TGTGCCATCAGTGACCCCGACAGACTCCTCTCCTACGAGCAGTACTTC. It translates to CAISDPDRLLSYEQYF.

This clone was recorded only once. The V call is TRBV6-1, the J call TRBJ1-5; 7 bases fit TRBD1. CDR1 and CDR2 from the germline V gene are MNHNS and SASEGT. V was clipped by 11 bases and J by 4 bases; unmatched bases: 11. This CDR3 has 14 amino acids. CDR3 loop: CASKAGGLNQPQHF. In DNA form, the CDR3 reads TGTGCCTCCAAGGCAGGGGGTCTTAATCAGCCCCAGCATTTT.

V gene TRBV28 combines with J gene TRBJ2-1; 13 nucleotides agree with TRBD2. V gave up 9 bases and J gave up 7 bases; unmatched junction bases: 3. The CDR3 sequence is 13 residues long. Germline CDR1 reads MDHEN; CDR2 reads SYDVKM. Here the CDR3 DNA reads TGTGCCAGTTTACTAGCGGGAGGGAATGAGCAGTTCTTC. This translates into CASLLAGGNEQFF.

This clone has only one observation. This chain connects TRBV10-1 to TRBJ2-7; 8 positions agree with TRBD1. Germline V gives CDR1 WNHNN, CDR2 SYGVQD (reference sequence). CDR3 size: 13 residues. V lost 8 bases and J lost 3; bases outside the gene matches: 6. The CDR3 spells CASGDRGLYEQYF. CDR3 sequence (DNA): TGCGCCAGCGGAGACAGGGGACTCTACGAGCAGTACTTC.

J is TRBJ2-5 and V is TRBV5-4; 7 nucleotides align to TRBD1. The ends lost 4 bases at V and 9 bases at J; junction bases unmatched: 9. The germline V gene encodes CDR1 SGHNT and CDR2 YYREEE (reference sequence). The CDR3 is 13 residues long. This chain's CDR3 is CASSRQGEGSQYF. The CDR3 DNA follows: TGTGCCAGCAGCCGACAGGGAGAGGGGTCCCAGTACTTC.

The chain joins TRBV30 to TRBJ2-5; 9 nucleotides agree with TRBD2. The CDR3 covers 15 residues. V was clipped by 0 bases and J by 5 bases; unmatched bases: 7. Germline CDR1 is GTSNPN and CDR2 is SVGIG (reference sequence). CDR3 coding DNA: TGTGCCTGGAGTGTACAGGGCGGGAGGGCGGAGACCCAGTACTTC. Amino acid sequence: CAWSVQGGRAETQYF.

This chain links TRBV28 with TRBJ1-5; 7 bases are a match to TRBD1. The CDR3 extends over 15 amino acids. The V and J ends lost 6 bases and 1 base, in that order; junction bases with no gene match: 6. CDR1 and CDR2 from the germline V gene are MDHEN and SYDVKM. CDR3 residues: CASREGARSNQPQHF. CDR3 DNA sequence: TGTGCCAGCAGGGAGGGGGCAAGGAGCAATCAGCCCCAGCATTTT.

The chain couples TRBV28 to TRBJ2-3; 11 bases align to TRBD2. The CDR3 length is 17 residues. The germline V gene has CDR1 MDHEN and CDR2 SYDVKM. V lost 5 bases, J lost 2 bases, and 9 bases stayed unmatched. CDR3 amino acids: CASSPRGLAEPTDTQYF. The CDR3 region has the DNA TGTGCCAGCAGTCCCAGGGGACTAGCGGAGCCCACAGATACGCAGTATTTT.

The chain combines TRBV29-1 with TRBJ2-3, with 10 bases lining up with TRBD2. This CDR3 is 14 amino acids long. CDR1 SQVTM and CDR2 ANQGSEA come from the germline V gene. Trimming removed 7 bases from V and 0 bases from J; junction bases left unmatched: 4. CDR3 residues: CSAGAGGSTDTQYF. As DNA, the CDR3 is TGCAGCGCCGGAGCGGGGGGGAGCACAGATACGCAGTATTTT.

The rearrangement joins TRBV5-1 to TRBJ2-1; TRBD1 aligns across 7 bases. J was trimmed by 6 bases and V by 2 bases; bases with no gene match: 8. Germline V lookup: CDR1 SGHRS, CDR2 YFSETQ. The CDR3 covers 15 residues. In DNA, the CDR3 is TGCGCCAGCAGCTTTGGGGACAGTGGATCCAATGAGCAGTTCTTC. This codes for CASSFGDSGSNEQFF.

This rearrangement joins TRBV11-2 to TRBJ2-2, with D perhaps matching TRBD2 (6 bases). Trimming removed 8 bases from V and 5 bases from J, with 24 bases in between. The CDR3 covers 17 residues. Germline CDR1 and CDR2: SGHAT and FQNNGV. The DNA of the CDR3 is TGTGCCAGCTTCGCGTCGTGGCGGGCGGGAAGTACCGGGGAGCTGTTTTTT. Its translation is CASFASWRAGSTGELFF. The full variable domain, in which reference TRBV11-2 and TRBJ2-2 provide the parts outside the CDR3, is EAGVAQSPRYKIIEKRQSVAFWCNPISGHATLYWYQQILGQGPKLLIQFQNNGVVDDSQLPKDRFSAERLKGVDSTLKIQPAKLEDSAVYLCASFASWRAGSTGELFFGEGSRLTVL.

This chain uses TRBV27 with TRBJ2-2; 7 bases are shared with TRBD1. CDR3 size: 15 residues. Trimming took 1 base from V and 3 from J; bases not matched to a gene: 2. CDR1 and CDR2 from the germline V gene are MNHEY and SMNVEV (reference sequence). This chain's CDR3 is CASSLLGTDTGELFF. DNA of the CDR3: TGTGCCAGCAGTTTATTGGGGACAGACACCGGGGAGCTGTTTTTT.

The chain carries TRBV4-3 and TRBJ2-3; 11 positions agree with TRBD2. In germline, CDR1 is LGHNA, CDR2 YSLEER. The CDR3 covers 17 residues. V dropped 1 base and J dropped 6; count of bases not matched to a gene: 9. CDR3: CASSQGRGSSGRDTQYF. The CDR3 nucleotides read TGCGCCAGCAGCCAAGGAAGGGGGTCTAGCGGGAGGGATACGCAGTATTTT.

The chain joins TRBV11-2 to TRBJ2-5; TRBD2 matches 10 bases. CDR3 length: 18 residues. In germline, CDR1 is SGHAT, CDR2 FQNNGV. The junction had 15 bases not matched to a gene; V was cut back by 1 base and J by 7 bases. The CDR3 reads CASSLVVLAGVPSATQYF. As DNA, the CDR3 is TGTGCCAGCAGCTTAGTCGTCCTAGCGGGAGTTCCGTCAGCGACCCAGTACTTC. Complete variable domain (other parts from reference TRBV11-2 and TRBJ2-5): EAGVAQSPRYKIIEKRQSVAFWCNPISGHATLYWYQQILGQGPKLLIQFQNNGVVDDSQLPKDRFSAERLKGVDSTLKIQPAKLEDSAVYLCASSLVVLAGVPSATQYFGPGTRLLVL.

The chain joins TRBV2 to TRBJ2-2, with D perhaps matching TRBD2 (6 bases). CDR1 and CDR2 from the germline V gene are SNHLY and FYNNEI. The CDR3 covers 15 residues. Trimming shortened V by 6 bases and J by 2 bases, and 13 bases separated the two germline ends. The CDR3 reads CASRKREENTGELFF. DNA for the CDR3: TGTGCCAGCAGGAAGAGGGAGGAAAACACCGGGGAGCTGTTTTTT.

The rearrangement joins TRBV5-4 to TRBJ2-1; TRBD2 agrees at 8 bases. Germline V gene lookup returns CDR1 SGHNT and CDR2 YYREEE (reference sequence). Trimming removed 4 bases from V and 2 bases from J; junction bases left unmatched: 8. The CDR3 consists of 16 residues. The CDR3 reads CASSGGLEIAYNEQFF. CDR3 sequence (DNA): TGTGCCAGCAGCGGGGGACTAGAGATTGCCTACAATGAGCAGTTCTTC.

This chain joins TRBV4-3 and TRBJ2-1; the D is unclear. Germline V gene data show CDR1 as LGHNA and CDR2 as YSLEER. The CDR3 consists of 17 residues. The V gene lost 0 bases and the J gene lost 0 bases, with 12 bases spanning the gap. The CDR3 protein is CASSQESSAASYNEQFF. The CDR3 bases are TGCGCCAGCAGCCAAGAAAGTTCCGCGGCCTCCTACAATGAGCAGTTCTTC.